The clone carrying this T cell receptor beta chain was detected only once. This sample stems from a study of blood T cell repertoires in COVID-19. As for the study in general: Acute and convalescent COVID-19 samples came from the United States, Italy and Spain. T cells, B-cell-depleted T cells, or PBMCs supplied cDNA or gDNA.

In the original processing: Nucleated cell number was recorded as an estimate derived from reference gene primer amplification. Only in-frame clones appear in the TCRdb table, and some are missing; sequencing was by immunoSEQ multiplex PCR. V and J calls and clone size come straight from that table; D and trimming were deduced from the DNA. The sample lists a few hundred thousand clones, 70% to 90% occurring once. The CDR3 totals 21 residues. The material sequenced was peripheral blood. The TCR sequence derives from a woman in her thirties or forties who had recovered from COVID-19. The chain employs TRBV21-1 and TRBJ2-2; TRBD1, the table's D call, was not compared with the DNA. TRBV21-1 is a pseudogene segment. The CDR3 DNA sequence: TGTGCCAGCAGCAAAGCCTGGGGCCATTTGGCTGCCGAGGCGAACACCGGGGAGCTGTTTTTT. Protein product: CASSKAWGHLAAEANTGELFF.